The 14 T cell receptor beta chains given below trace back to one sample, sequenced in a study of T cell clonality in common variable immunodeficiency. Study observations and caveats: Fewer deletions and N-nucleotide insertions were reportedly seen in common variable immunodeficiency TCR beta sequences.

The table came from immunoSEQ multiplex PCR; TCRdb's copy has only in-frame clones and leaves some out. The repertoire shows roughly 30,000 clones, none seen only once; the top ten take 3.2%. Their antigens are not known. The specimen sequenced was peripheral blood mononuclear cells. Source of these receptors: a human donor with common variable immunodeficiency.

This clone showed up many times. The read ends 3 residues before the CDR3 terminus; that terminus is restored from the germline J gene. The chain couples TRBV5-5 to TRBJ1-4, with 7 bases lining up with TRBD1. V was pared by 4 bases and J by 3 bases, with 6 bases of the junction left unmatched. CDR1 is SGHKS, CDR2 YYEKEE, per germline (reference sequence). The CDR3 length is 15 residues. The covered CDR3 bases are TGTGCCAGCAGCCAGACAGGGTTCGCTAATGAAAAA. Its translation is CASSQTGFANEK. The whole CDR3 protein is CASSQTGFANEKLFF.

This clone was recorded many times. The missing CDR3 end, 3 residues past where the read stops, is filled in from the germline J gene. The chain carries TRBV10-3 and TRBJ2-3; 7 bases are a match to TRBD1. This CDR3 is built from 14 residues. Germline trimming cut 5 bases from V and 2 bases from J; bases unmatched to any gene: 4. Per the germline V gene, CDR1 is ENHRY and CDR2 is SYGVKD. The CDR3 bases that were read are TGTGCCATCAGTACAGGGGTTTTCACAGATACG. Amino acids: CAISTGVFTDT. Given in full, the CDR3 is CAISTGVFTDTQYF.

In the case of this clone: The read stops 3 residues short of the end of the CDR3; the missing end is completed from the germline J gene. The chain links TRBV7-3 to TRBJ2-2, with D possibly TRBD1 on 5 matching bases. This CDR3 region has 15 residues. CDR1 and CDR2 (germline): SGHTA, FQGTGA. The V and J ends lost 6 bases and 2 bases respectively, with 13 bases between them. CDR3 in amino acids: CASSSDRLNTGELFF. The covered CDR3 bases are TGTGCCAGCAGTTCCGACAGACTCAACACCGGGGAG.

The sample holds many counts of this clone. The sequenced part of the CDR3 DNA is TGTGCCAGTAGTATAGCCGGGGGGCTCGACTACGAG. Its translation is CASSIAGGLDYE. The full CDR3 is CASSIAGGLDYEQYF. V and J are TRBV19 and TRBJ2-7; D is possibly TRBD2 (7 bases). The read stops 3 residues short of the end of the CDR3; the missing end is completed from the germline J gene. Germline lookup yields CDR1 LNHDA and CDR2 SQIVND (reference sequence). The CDR3 covers 15 residues. The V gene lost 1 base and the J gene lost 3 bases, with 13 bases spanning the gap.

This clone was seen more than once but under ten times. Incomplete CDR3 DNA: TGTGCCAGCAGCCAAAAAGGGACAGGGGCCTGTAACTATGGC. This translates into CASSQKGTGACNYG. The full-length CDR3 reads as CASSQKGTGACNYGYTF. The J gene is TRBJ1-2, the V gene TRBV6-7; 10 positions agree with TRBD1. The read terminates 3 residues before the CDR3 end, so the remaining end is supplied by the germline J gene. TRBV6-7 is placed among ORFs of uncertain function. J was trimmed by 1 base and V by 6 bases; bases with no gene match: 11. The CDR3 is 17 amino acids.

This clone was seen many times. The CDR3 end lies 3 residues beyond the end of the read and is filled in from the germline J gene. The genes are TRBV18 and TRBJ1-4, with 10 bases aligning to TRBD1. V lost 3 bases and J lost 6; bases outside the gene matches: 10. Germline CDR1 is KGHSH and CDR2 is LQKENI. CDR3 size: 17 residues. The CDR3 spells CASSPIPGGQGDEKLFF. The part of the CDR3 DNA that was read is TGTGCCAGCTCACCGATCCCCGGTGGACAGGGGGATGAAAAA.

This clone was counted ten times or more. The read stops 3 residues short of the end of the CDR3; the missing end is completed from the germline J gene. The chain links TRBV20-1 to TRBJ2-1, with 9 bases lining up with TRBD2. CDR1 is DFQATT, CDR2 SNEGSKA, per germline (reference sequence). This CDR3 is built from 14 residues. The ends lost 4 bases at V and 3 bases at J; junction bases unmatched: 4. The DNA read from the CDR3 is TGCAGTGCTAAAGCGGGAGGTTTCTACAATGAG. It codes for CSAKAGGFYNE. The whole CDR3 protein is CSAKAGGFYNEQFF.

This clone appeared many times. The read halts 3 residues ahead of the CDR3 end, with the missing end drawn from the germline J gene. The chain has TRBV20-1 and TRBJ2-2; no clear D gene. Germline CDR1 DFQATT, CDR2 SNEGSKA (reference sequence). Trimming left V 0 bases short and J 1 base short, with 9 bases between. The CDR3 has 15 amino acids. The CDR3 loop reads CSAREAGENTGELFF. The CDR3 DNA, read in part, is TGCAGTGCTAGAGAGGCAGGAGAGAACACCGGGGAG.

Ten or more counts support this clone. The CDR3 loop is CATTAGRGVYEQYF. Incomplete CDR3 DNA: TGTGCCACCACAGCGGGGAGGGGTGTATACGAG. This chain uses TRBV19 with TRBJ2-7; 7 nucleotides align to TRBD2. The CDR3 goes on 3 residues after the read ends, and that part is filled in from the germline J gene. The length of the CDR3 is 14 residues. Germline assignment: CDR1 LNHDA and CDR2 SQIVND (reference sequence). V gave up 10 bases and J gave up 4 bases; unmatched junction bases: 13.

This clone was counted many times. Read sequence stops 3 residues before the CDR3 end, and the germline J gene provides the missing end. The chain links TRBV19 to TRBJ1-2, with a tentative D call TRBD1 (6 bases). The V end was cut by 10 bases, the J end by 4 bases, with 16 bases between. CDR1 LNHDA and CDR2 SQIVND come from the germline V gene (reference sequence). This CDR3 is 13 amino acids long. This CDR3 is CATTGSGFYGYTF. The part of the CDR3 DNA that was read is TGTGCCACAACAGGGTCCGGATTCTATGGC.

A remark on this clone: The sequenced fragment ends 3 residues before the CDR3 boundary, so the rest is inferred from the germline J gene. V usage is TRBV5-6 and J usage is TRBJ1-5, with 9 nucleotides matching TRBD1. This CDR3 is built from 15 residues. V shed 4 bases and J 5 bases; nucleotides not matched to a gene: 7. The germline V gene has CDR1 SGHDT and CDR2 YYEEEE. CDR3 region: CASSARDRVYQPQHF. The covered CDR3 bases are TGTGCCAGCAGCGCCAGGGACAGGGTTTATCAGCCC.

This clone was counted at least ten times. Read sequence stops 3 residues before the CDR3 end, and the germline J gene provides the missing end. The chain couples TRBV7-9 to TRBJ2-7; TRBD2 agrees at 10 bases. Trimming at V came to 0 bases and at J to 4 bases, leaving 3 bases not matched to a gene. Germline-derived CDR1 and CDR2 are SEHNR and FQNEAQ (reference sequence). The CDR3 contains 15 residues. Partial CDR3 DNA: TGTGCCAGCAGCTTAGCTCCTAGCGGGAGTTACGAG. Translated: CASSLAPSGSYE. The whole CDR3 is CASSLAPSGSYEQYF. Combining the CDR3 with reference TRBV7-9 and TRBJ2-7 gives the whole variable domain DTGVSQNPRHKITKRGQNVTFRCDPISEHNRLYWYRQTLGQGPEFLTYFQNEAQLEKSRLLSDRFSAERPKGSFSTLEIQRTEQGDSAMYLCASSLAPSGSYEQYFGPGTRLTVT.

This clone occurred many times. With the read ending 3 residues before the CDR3 end, the germline J gene is used to fill in that end. This chain connects TRBV14 to TRBJ2-2, with a weak D call TRBD2 (5 bases). The V end was cut by 2 bases, the J end by 5 bases, with 12 bases between. The CDR3 is made up of 15 amino acids. CDR1 is SGHDN, CDR2 FVKESK, per germline. The CDR3 DNA, read in part, is TGTGCCAGCAGCCAAAGGGTCACGGGGACCGGGGAG. Protein: CASSQRVTGTGE. From start to end, the CDR3 is CASSQRVTGTGELFF.

Concerning this clone: From the germline J gene comes the end of the CDR3, since the read stops 3 residues before it. V gene TRBV29-1 combines with J gene TRBJ2-7; 13 bases line up with TRBD2. CDR1 is SQVTM and CDR2 is ANQGSEA in the germline V gene. The CDR3 length is 13 residues. J gave up 4 bases and V 5 bases, and 2 bases lay outside the gene matches. The CDR3 sequence is CSVRTSGSYEQYF. The covered CDR3 bases are TGCAGCGTTAGGACTAGCGGGAGTTACGAG.